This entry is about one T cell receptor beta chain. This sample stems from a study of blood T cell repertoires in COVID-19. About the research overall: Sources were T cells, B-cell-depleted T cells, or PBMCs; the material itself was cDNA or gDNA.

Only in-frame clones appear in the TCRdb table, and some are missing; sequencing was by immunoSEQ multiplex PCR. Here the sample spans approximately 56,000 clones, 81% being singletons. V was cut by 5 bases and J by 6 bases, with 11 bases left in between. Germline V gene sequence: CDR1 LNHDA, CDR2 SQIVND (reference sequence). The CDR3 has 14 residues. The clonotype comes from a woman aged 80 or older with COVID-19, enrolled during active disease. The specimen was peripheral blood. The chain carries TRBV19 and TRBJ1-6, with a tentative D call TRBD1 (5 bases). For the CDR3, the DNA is TGTGCCAGTAGTTCGACGACAGTTAATTCACCCCTCCACTTT. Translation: CASSSTTVNSPLHF.